One and the same sample provided the 5 T cell receptor beta chains below, sequenced in a study of cytomegalovirus exposure and HLA in healthy donors. Only in-frame clones appear in the TCRdb table, and some are missing; sequencing was by immunoSEQ multiplex PCR. In the table there are 300,000 or so clones, approximately 86% of which are singletons. Sequenced sample: PBMCs. Receptors were obtained from a man aged 25 to 45 in good health and CMV-seronegative.

This clone was seen more than once but under ten times. The chain couples TRBV19 to TRBJ2-1, with 8 bases that match TRBD1. The V gene's germline CDR1 is LNHDA and CDR2 SQIVND (reference sequence). Trimming at V came to 5 bases and at J to 4 bases, leaving 7 bases not matched to a gene. The CDR3 length is 15 residues. For the CDR3, the DNA is TGTGCCAGTAGTCTAGGGACAGGTCTGTACAATGAGCAGTTCTTC. It yields the protein CASSLGTGLYNEQFF.

A few counts support this clone. The V call is TRBV9, the J call TRBJ1-2; a possible D gene is TRBD1 (6 bases). The V end was cut by 1 base, the J end by 2 bases, with 12 bases between. The CDR3 spans 15 residues. CDR1 is SGDLS and CDR2 is YYNGEE in the germline V gene. CDR3: CASSVPGTPNYGYTF. Here the CDR3 DNA reads TGTGCCAGCAGCGTACCCGGGACACCGAACTATGGCTACACCTTC.

The rearrangement joins TRBV2 to TRBJ1-3; 8 nucleotides match TRBD1. J lost 3 bases, V lost 6 bases, and 10 bases had no gene match. Germline loops: CDR1 SNHLY, CDR2 FYNNEI. The CDR3 is 16 residues long. CDR3 protein: CASSYFSGGRGNTIYF. The CDR3 DNA sequence: TGTGCCAGCAGCTACTTTTCAGGGGGCCGTGGAAACACCATATATTTT.

This chain uses TRBV4-2 with TRBJ1-4, with D unresolved. Trimming stripped 4 bases from V and 5 bases from J, with 8 bases between. The CDR3 has 13 residues. CDR1 LGHNA and CDR2 YNFKEQ come from the germline V gene. CDR3 residues: CASSPTRNEKLFF. CDR3 nucleotide sequence: TGTGCCAGCAGCCCTACCAGGAATGAAAAACTGTTTTTT.

This chain joins TRBV19 and TRBJ2-7, with 8 bases matching TRBD1. The junction had 7 bases not matched to a gene; V was cut back by 4 bases and J by 5 bases. CDR3 size: 14 residues. Germline CDR1 is LNHDA and CDR2 is SQIVND (reference sequence). CDR3 region: CASSTDREVDEQYF. The CDR3 nucleotides read TGTGCCAGTAGTACGGACAGGGAAGTAGACGAGCAGTACTTC. The whole variable domain, remainder taken from reference TRBV19 and TRBJ2-7, is DGGITQSPKYLFRKEGQNVTLSCEQNLNHDAMYWYRQDPGQGLRLIYYSQIVNDFQKGDIAEGYSVSREKKESFPLTVTSAQKNPTAFYLCASSTDREVDEQYFGPGTRLTVT.